A single sample is the source of the 10 T cell receptor beta chains below, sequenced in a study of blood T cell repertoires in COVID-19. The repertoire was sequenced with immunoSEQ multiplex PCR; TCRdb's copy has only in-frame clones and lacks some. The sample shows more than 200,000 clones, roughly 80% of them seen only once. The source material was peripheral blood. These receptor sequences come from a woman of 80 years or more with acute or convalescent COVID-19.

The chain links TRBV7-3 to TRBJ2-1, with D hard to call. V was pared by 4 bases and J by 6 bases, with 10 bases between. The length of the CDR3 is 13 residues. In germline, CDR1 is SGHTA, CDR2 FQGTGA. The chain's CDR3 is CASSSVASNEQFF. The DNA of the CDR3 is TGTGCCAGCAGCTCCGTAGCATCCAATGAGCAGTTCTTC.

The V gene is TRBV11-3, the J gene TRBJ2-7; D uncertain. This CDR3 contains 14 residues. The V gene's germline CDR1 is SGHNT and CDR2 YENEEA. The germline V and J ends were trimmed by 1 base and 2 bases, with 9 bases remaining between them. CDR3 loop: CASSLGRGTYEQYF. CDR3 coding DNA: TGTGCCAGCAGCTTAGGCAGAGGAACCTACGAGCAGTACTTC.

This chain connects TRBV10-3 to TRBJ2-2; 8 nucleotides align to TRBD2. The CDR3 sequence is 15 residues long. CDR1 is ENHRY, CDR2 SYGVKD, per germline. V dropped 0 bases and J dropped 5; count of bases not matched to a gene: 2. The CDR3 bases are TGTGCCATCAGTGAGTCTGGCGGGGGGACCGGGGAGCTGTTTTTT. Encoded protein: CAISESGGGTGELFF.

This clone was detected only a few times. Distinct nucleotide sequences in the sample also encode this CDR3. The genes are TRBV6-5 and TRBJ2-1; 9 nucleotides match TRBD1. Trimming at V came to 0 bases and at J to 4 bases, leaving 4 bases not matched to a gene. The germline V gene has CDR1 MNHEY and CDR2 SVGAGI. The CDR3 has 16 amino acids. The CDR3 region is CASSYSNRGPYNEQFF. CDR3 in DNA: TGTGCCAGCAGTTACTCTAACAGGGGGCCTTACAATGAGCAGTTCTTC.

This chain joins TRBV2 and TRBJ2-3; 10 nucleotides match TRBD2. The CDR3 covers 16 residues. V dropped 2 bases and J dropped 4; count of bases not matched to a gene: 6. CDR1 and CDR2 from the germline V gene are SNHLY and FYNNEI. The CDR3 loop is CASSERSGRAADTQYF. The CDR3 DNA sequence: TGTGCCAGCAGTGAACGAAGCGGGAGGGCCGCAGATACGCAGTATTTT.

The V call is TRBV6-1, the J call TRBJ2-7, with 8 bases fitting TRBD1. Trimming removed 3 bases from V and 9 bases from J; junction bases left unmatched: 10. Germline CDR1 is MNHNS and CDR2 is SASEGT. This CDR3 has 14 amino acids. In DNA form, the CDR3 reads TGTGCCAGCAGTGATCTCTTCGGACAGGGTCGGCAGTACTTC. It yields the protein CASSDLFGQGRQYF.

The V gene is TRBV12-3 or TRBV12-4, the J gene TRBJ2-1; D remains ambiguous. Trimming left V 1 base short and J 8 bases short, with 6 bases between. This CDR3 is 12 amino acids long. The CDR3: CASSLGAHEQFF. The CDR3 region has the DNA TGTGCCAGCAGTTTAGGGGCCCATGAGCAGTTCTTC.

V and J are TRBV29-1 and TRBJ2-1; the match to TRBD2 covers 9 bases. In germline, CDR1 is SQVTM, CDR2 ANQGSEA. J lost 7 bases, V lost 0 bases, and 13 bases had no gene match. This CDR3 is 17 amino acids long. The chain's CDR3 is CSVEDTWRSGRANEQFF. The CDR3 bases are TGCAGCGTTGAAGATACGTGGCGTAGCGGGAGAGCTAATGAGCAGTTCTTC.

The CDR3 spells CASTDGGPNQPQHF. The CDR3 region has the DNA TGTGCCAGCACCGACGGGGGGCCCAATCAGCCCCAGCATTTT. This sequence joins TRBV19 and TRBJ1-5; the D gene is possibly TRBD1 (6 bases). Germline V gene lookup returns CDR1 LNHDA and CDR2 SQIVND (reference sequence). This CDR3 is built from 14 residues. The V gene lost 9 bases and the J gene lost 3 bases, with 15 bases spanning the gap.

The chain has TRBV7-6 and TRBJ1-6; D may be TRBD1 (5 bases). Germline CDR1 is SGHVS and CDR2 is FNYEAQ. The CDR3 is made up of 15 amino acids. V was pared by 1 base and J by 7 bases, with 11 bases between. The CDR3 nucleotides read TGTGCCAGCAGCTTAGAAGCAGGGTTCAATTCACCCCTCCACTTT. It codes for CASSLEAGFNSPLHF.